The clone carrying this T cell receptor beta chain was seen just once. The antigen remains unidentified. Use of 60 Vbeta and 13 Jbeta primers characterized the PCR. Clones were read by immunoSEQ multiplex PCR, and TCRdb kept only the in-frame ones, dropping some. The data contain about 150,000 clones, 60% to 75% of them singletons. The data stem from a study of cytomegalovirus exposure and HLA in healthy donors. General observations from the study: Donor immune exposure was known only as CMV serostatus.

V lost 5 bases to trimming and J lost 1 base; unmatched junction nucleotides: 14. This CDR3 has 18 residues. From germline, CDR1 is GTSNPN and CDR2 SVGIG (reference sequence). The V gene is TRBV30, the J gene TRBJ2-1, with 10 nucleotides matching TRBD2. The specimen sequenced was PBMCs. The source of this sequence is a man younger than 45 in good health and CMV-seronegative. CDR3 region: CAWGPGLAKFFSYNEQFF. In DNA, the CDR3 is TGTGCCTGGGGGCCGGGACTAGCGAAATTTTTTTCCTACAATGAGCAGTTCTTC.